These 15 T cell receptor beta chains share one sample of origin, sequenced in a study of post-analysis software for immune sequencing data (dated by TCRdb to 2014 to 2015). The antigens of these receptors remain unknown. Library generation was performed with PCR. The listed sequencing device is Illumina HiSeq 2500. To reduce PCR and sequencing biases, unique molecular identifiers were built into the TCR beta cDNA libraries. TCRdb reran the public reads through fastp at Q25 and MiXCR, keeping productive beta chains. Rows matching on CDR3 protein sequence are summarized as one entry with the most common DNA and genes. The sample has roughly 870,000 distinct CDR3 sequences on record, roughly half of them singletons. The ten biggest clones cover over 4% of the sample. Results the study describes overall, beyond this receptor: Patients showed significantly higher frequencies than controls for a handful of TRBV segments, among them TRBV5-6, TRBV5-1 and TRBV20-1.

The sequenced sample consisted of blood. These receptors came from a girl aged 10 to 17 with multiple sclerosis.

The chain is built from TRBV7-8 and TRBJ1-5; TRBD1 might be the D (6 bases). This CDR3 comprises 12 residues. In germline, CDR1 is SGHVS, CDR2 FQNEAQ. V dropped 8 bases and J dropped 5 bases, with 10 bases sitting between them. CDR3 sequence: CASGGGYQPQHF. In DNA, the CDR3 is TGTGCCAGCGGGGGGGGCTATCAGCCCCAGCATTTT.

The V and J genes are TRBV28 and TRBJ1-2, with D maybe TRBD1 (6 bases). The CDR3 runs to 15 residues. Per the germline V gene, CDR1 is MDHEN and CDR2 is SYDVKM. V was shortened by 2 bases and J by 5 bases, with 15 bases between the two germline ends. The CDR3 protein is CASSLTTGTGYGYTF. The CDR3 DNA sequence: TGTGCCAGCAGTTTAACCACAGGGACTGGGTATGGCTACACCTTC.

The chain combines TRBV11-1 with TRBJ1-2; D not resolved. Trimming removed 5 bases at V and 2 bases at J, with 15 bases between. The CDR3 has 15 amino acids. CDR1 SGHAT and CDR2 FQDESV come from the germline V gene (reference sequence). The CDR3 here is CASSPGPSRNYGYTF. The CDR3 nucleotides read TGTGCCAGCAGCCCCGGGCCTTCAAGGAACTATGGCTACACCTTC.

The chain employs TRBV15 and TRBJ2-2; D is ambiguous. V lost 4 bases, J lost 0 bases, and 15 bases lay in between. Germline CDR1 and CDR2: LNHNV and YYDKDF (reference sequence). This CDR3 is 17 amino acids long. In nucleotides, the CDR3 is TGTGCCACCAGCAAGACATCGGCTATAACGAACACCGGGGAGCTGTTTTTT. This sequence encodes CATSKTSAITNTGELFF.

This chain joins TRBV5-1 and TRBJ2-7; D perhaps matches TRBD2 (5 bases). The germline V gene has CDR1 SGHRS and CDR2 YFSETQ. V was pared by 6 bases and J by 7 bases, with 20 bases between. This CDR3 contains 14 residues. CDR3 in DNA: TGCGCCAGCACCCCAACCCGCCGGAGGAATGAGCAGTACTTC. As protein: CASTPTRRRNEQYF.

The chain joins TRBV20-1 to TRBJ2-5, with TRBD2 identical over 9 bases. Germline CDR1 DFQATT, CDR2 SNEGSKA (reference sequence). The J segment lost 0 bases and the V segment lost 6 bases, leaving 8 bases of the junction unmatched. The CDR3 covers 15 residues. CDR3 in amino acids: CSAIPAGGYQETQYF. CDR3 coding DNA: TGCAGTGCCATTCCAGCGGGGGGCTACCAAGAGACCCAGTACTTC.

The chain links TRBV5-1 to TRBJ2-3; no clear D. From germline, CDR1 is SGHRS and CDR2 YFSETQ. Trimming took 7 bases from V and 0 from J, leaving 12 bases between them. This CDR3 has 14 amino acids. In nucleotides, the CDR3 is TGCGCCAGCGGCCCGCGGACGAGCACAGATACGCAGTATTTT. It specifies CASGPRTSTDTQYF.

The rearrangement links TRBV5-1 to TRBJ2-1; D could derive from TRBD1 or TRBD2 (6 bases each). The V end was cut by 3 bases, the J end by 2 bases, with 24 bases between. Looked up from germline, CDR1 is SGHRS and CDR2 is YFSETQ. The CDR3 sequence is 19 residues long. The CDR3 loop reads CASSSPEGGGPRTYNEQFF. The CDR3 region has the DNA TGCGCCAGCAGCTCCCCGGAGGGTGGGGGGCCACGAACCTACAATGAGCAGTTCTTC.

The chain couples TRBV2 to TRBJ1-2, with D tentatively TRBD1 (6 bases). CDR1 SNHLY and CDR2 FYNNEI come from the germline V gene. Trimming removed 6 bases from V and 4 bases from J, with 15 bases in between. The CDR3 runs 14 residues. In nucleotides, the CDR3 is TGTGCCAGCAGAGAGGGGGGACCGATCTATGGCTACACCTTC. It yields the protein CASREGGPIYGYTF.

This clonotype was seen more than once but under ten times. J is TRBJ2-5 and V is TRBV29-1, with no clear D. CDR3 length: 16 amino acids. V was clipped by 2 bases and J by 7 bases, with 23 bases between them. The germline CDR1 and CDR2 sequences are SQVTM and ANQGSEA. CDR3 nucleotides: TGCAGCGTTGAACCAACGATCGCACCAGAGCTCATGACCCAGTACTTC. As protein: CSVEPTIAPELMTQYF.

The V and J genes are TRBV4-1 and TRBJ2-2, with a tentative D call TRBD1 (6 bases). CDR3 length equals 17 residues. Trimming left V 3 bases short and J 1 base short, with 15 bases between. Germline loops: CDR1 MGHRA, CDR2 YSYEKL. CDR3 coding DNA: TGCGCCAGCAGCCAGAGGGGGACGGTTAAGAACACCGGGGAGCTGTTTTTT. Amino acid sequence: CASSQRGTVKNTGELFF.

The rearrangement joins TRBV7-2 to TRBJ2-1, with 7 bases fitting TRBD2. CDR3 length equals 12 residues. V dropped 5 bases and J dropped 13; count of bases not matched to a gene: 8. Germline V lookup: CDR1 SGHTA, CDR2 FQGNSA. The CDR3 region has the DNA TGTGCCAGCAGCGTACCGGGGGGTCTTCAGTTCTTC. Translating it yields CASSVPGGLQFF.

A few counts support this clonotype. The rearrangement links TRBV12-3 or TRBV12-4 to TRBJ2-7; 12 bases fit TRBD2. Germline trimming cut 5 bases from V and 3 bases from J; bases unmatched to any gene: 11. The CDR3 sequence is 17 residues long. CDR3 nucleotides: TGTGCCAGCAGTCCCCGGGGACTAGCGGGCAGCGGCTACGAGCAGTACTTC. It specifies CASSPRGLAGSGYEQYF.

The chain combines TRBV12-3 or TRBV12-4 with TRBJ2-4; 7 bases align to TRBD2. The DNA end is a closer match to TRBJ2-7, so the J assignment may be wrong. The CDR3 is 15 residues long. The CDR3 nucleotides read TGTGCCAGCAAGCTACGCGGGAGCGGGGCCTACGAGCAGTACTTC. It specifies CASKLRGSGAYEQYF.

The rearrangement uses TRBV6-1 and TRBJ1-1, with D maybe TRBD1 (6 bases). With 3 bases removed from V and 3 bases from J, the gap between germline ends came to 11 bases. The CDR3 loop spans 14 amino acids. Per germline, CDR1 MNHNS and CDR2 SASEGT. CDR3 coding DNA: TGTGCCAGCAGTGAGGTTCAGGGGTACACTGAAGCTTTCTTT. As protein: CASSEVQGYTEAFF.